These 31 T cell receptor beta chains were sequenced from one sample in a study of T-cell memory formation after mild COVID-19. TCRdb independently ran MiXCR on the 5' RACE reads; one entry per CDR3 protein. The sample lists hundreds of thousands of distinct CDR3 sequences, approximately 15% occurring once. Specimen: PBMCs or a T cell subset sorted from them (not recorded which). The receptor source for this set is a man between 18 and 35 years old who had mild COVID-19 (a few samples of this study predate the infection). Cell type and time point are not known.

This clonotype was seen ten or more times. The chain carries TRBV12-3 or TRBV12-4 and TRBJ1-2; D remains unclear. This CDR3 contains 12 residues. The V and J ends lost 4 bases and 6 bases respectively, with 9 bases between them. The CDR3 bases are TGTGCCAGCAGTTCGACCTGGAATGGCTACACCTTC. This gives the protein CASSSTWNGYTF.

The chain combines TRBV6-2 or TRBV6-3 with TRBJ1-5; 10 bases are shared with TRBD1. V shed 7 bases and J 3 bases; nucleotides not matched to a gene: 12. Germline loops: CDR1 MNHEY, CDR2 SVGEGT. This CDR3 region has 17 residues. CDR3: CASTLRGQGRHNQPQHF. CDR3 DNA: TGTGCCAGCACCCTCAGGGGACAGGGGCGACACAATCAGCCCCAGCATTTT.

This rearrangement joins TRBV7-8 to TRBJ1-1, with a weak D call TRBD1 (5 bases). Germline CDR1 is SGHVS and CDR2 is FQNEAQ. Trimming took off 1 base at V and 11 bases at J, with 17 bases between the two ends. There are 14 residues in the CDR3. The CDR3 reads CASSLDDSSPRAFF. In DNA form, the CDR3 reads TGTGCCAGCAGCTTAGACGACAGTTCCCCTAGGGCTTTCTTT.

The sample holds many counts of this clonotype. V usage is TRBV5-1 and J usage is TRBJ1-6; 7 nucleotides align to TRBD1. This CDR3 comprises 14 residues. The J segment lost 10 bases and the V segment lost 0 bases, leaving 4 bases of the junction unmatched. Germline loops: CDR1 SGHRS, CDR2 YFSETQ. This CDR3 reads CASSLAGQRSPLHF. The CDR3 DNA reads TGCGCCAGCAGCTTGGCGGGACAGCGCTCACCCCTCCACTTT.

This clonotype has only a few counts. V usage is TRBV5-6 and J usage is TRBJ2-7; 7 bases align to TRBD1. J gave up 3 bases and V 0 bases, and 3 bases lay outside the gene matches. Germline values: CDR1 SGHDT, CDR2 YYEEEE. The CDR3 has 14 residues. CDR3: CASSLGSGGYEQYV. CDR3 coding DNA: TGTGCCAGCAGCTTGGGATCAGGGGGCTACGAGCAGTACGTC.

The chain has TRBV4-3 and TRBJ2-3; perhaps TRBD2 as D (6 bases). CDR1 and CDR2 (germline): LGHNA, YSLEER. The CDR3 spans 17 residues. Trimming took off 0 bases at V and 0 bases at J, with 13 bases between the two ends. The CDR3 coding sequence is TGCGCCAGCAGCCAAGATCCCCCAGGGACTAGCACAGATACGCAGTATTTT. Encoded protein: CASSQDPPGTSTDTQYF.

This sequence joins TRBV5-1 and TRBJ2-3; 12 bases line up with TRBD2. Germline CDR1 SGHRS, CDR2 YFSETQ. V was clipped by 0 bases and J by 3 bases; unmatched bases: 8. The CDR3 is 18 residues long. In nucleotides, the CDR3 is TGCGCCAGCAGCTTGGGTCCTAGCGGGGGGGCAGGGACAGATACGCAGTATTTT. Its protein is CASSLGPSGGAGTDTQYF.

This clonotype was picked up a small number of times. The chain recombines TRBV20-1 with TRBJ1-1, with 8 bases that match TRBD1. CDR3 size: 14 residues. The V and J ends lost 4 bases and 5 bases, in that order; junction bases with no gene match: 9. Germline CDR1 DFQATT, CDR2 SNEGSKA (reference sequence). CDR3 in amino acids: CSATWTGRATEAFF. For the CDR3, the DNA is TGCAGTGCTACTTGGACAGGGAGAGCAACTGAAGCTTTCTTT.

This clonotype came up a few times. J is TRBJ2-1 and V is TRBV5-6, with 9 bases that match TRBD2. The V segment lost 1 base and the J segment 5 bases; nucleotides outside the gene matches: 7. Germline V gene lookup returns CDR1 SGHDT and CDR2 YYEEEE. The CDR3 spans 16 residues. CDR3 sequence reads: CASSLRLAERNNEQFF. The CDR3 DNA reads TGTGCCAGCAGCTTGAGACTAGCGGAGAGGAACAATGAGCAGTTCTTC.

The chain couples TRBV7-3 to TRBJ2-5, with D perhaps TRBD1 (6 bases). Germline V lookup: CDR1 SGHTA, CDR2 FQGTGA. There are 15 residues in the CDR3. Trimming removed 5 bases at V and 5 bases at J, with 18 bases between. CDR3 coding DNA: TGTGCCAGCAGCGCCGGGACATCTTCGGGGGAGACCCAGTACTTC. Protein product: CASSAGTSSGETQYF.

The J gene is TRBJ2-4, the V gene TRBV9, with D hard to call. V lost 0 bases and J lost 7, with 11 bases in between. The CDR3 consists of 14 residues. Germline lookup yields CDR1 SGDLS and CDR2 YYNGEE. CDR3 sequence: CASSVEARQNIQYF. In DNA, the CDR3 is TGTGCCAGCAGCGTAGAAGCCCGGCAGAACATTCAGTACTTC.

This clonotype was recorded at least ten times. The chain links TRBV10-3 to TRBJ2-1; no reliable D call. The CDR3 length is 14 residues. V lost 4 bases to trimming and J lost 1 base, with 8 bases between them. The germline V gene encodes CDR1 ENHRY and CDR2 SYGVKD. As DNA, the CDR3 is TGTGCCATCAGTGGGGGTCCTTCCTACAATGAGCAGTTCTTC. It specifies CAISGGPSYNEQFF.

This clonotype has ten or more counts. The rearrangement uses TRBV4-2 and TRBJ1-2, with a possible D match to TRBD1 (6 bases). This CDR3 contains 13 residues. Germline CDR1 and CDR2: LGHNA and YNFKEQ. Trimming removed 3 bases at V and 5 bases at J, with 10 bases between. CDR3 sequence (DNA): TGTGCCAGCAGCCACCCCGGGACATATGGCTACACCTTC. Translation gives CASSHPGTYGYTF.

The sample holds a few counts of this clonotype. The CDR3 DNA reads TGTGCCACCGGAGGGGACAATGAGCAGTTCTTC. Translating it yields CATGGDNEQFF. The chain employs TRBV6-5 and TRBJ2-1, with a possible D match to TRBD2 (6 bases). The CDR3 runs to 11 residues. Germline assignment: CDR1 MNHEY and CDR2 SVGAGI. Trimming removed 10 bases from V and 5 bases from J, with 9 bases in between.

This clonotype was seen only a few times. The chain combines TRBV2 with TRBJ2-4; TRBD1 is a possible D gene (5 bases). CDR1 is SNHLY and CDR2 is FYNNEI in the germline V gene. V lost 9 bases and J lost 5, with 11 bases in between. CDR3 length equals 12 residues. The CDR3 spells CASQGFQNIQYF. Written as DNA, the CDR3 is TGTGCCAGTCAGGGTTTCCAAAACATTCAGTACTTC.

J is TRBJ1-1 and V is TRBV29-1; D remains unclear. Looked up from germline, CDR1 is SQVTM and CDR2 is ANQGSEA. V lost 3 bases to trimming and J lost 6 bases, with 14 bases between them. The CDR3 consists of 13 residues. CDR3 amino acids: CSVEGLFNAEAFF. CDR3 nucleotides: TGCAGCGTTGAGGGCCTATTTAACGCTGAAGCTTTCTTT.

The chain's CDR3 is CASSRSRTGKAFF. The DNA for the CDR3 is TGTGCCAGCAGCCGATCCCGGACAGGGAAAGCTTTCTTT. The V gene is TRBV14, the J gene TRBJ1-1; 8 nucleotides line up with TRBD1. The CDR3 is 13 amino acids. The germline V gene has CDR1 SGHDN and CDR2 FVKESK. J lost 9 bases, V lost 4 bases, and 7 bases had no gene match. The whole variable domain, remainder taken from reference TRBV14 and TRBJ1-1, is EAGVTQFPSHSVIEKGQTVTLRCDPISGHDNLYWYRRVMGKEIKFLLHFVKESKQDESGMPNNRFLAERTGGTYSTLKVQPAELEDSGVYFCASSRSRTGKAFFGQGTRLTVV.

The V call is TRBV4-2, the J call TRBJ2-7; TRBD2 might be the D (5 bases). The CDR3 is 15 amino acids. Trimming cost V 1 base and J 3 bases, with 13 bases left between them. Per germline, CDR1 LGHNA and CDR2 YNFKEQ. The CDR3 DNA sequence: TGTGCCAGCAGCCAAGCGAAAGGACTTGTCTACGAGCAGTACTTC. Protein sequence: CASSQAKGLVYEQYF.

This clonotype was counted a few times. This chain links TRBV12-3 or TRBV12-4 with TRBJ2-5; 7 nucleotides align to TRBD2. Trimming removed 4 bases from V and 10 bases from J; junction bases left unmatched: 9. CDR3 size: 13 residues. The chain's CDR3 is CASSWSGALVQYF. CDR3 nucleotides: TGTGCCAGCAGTTGGAGCGGGGCGTTAGTCCAGTACTTC.

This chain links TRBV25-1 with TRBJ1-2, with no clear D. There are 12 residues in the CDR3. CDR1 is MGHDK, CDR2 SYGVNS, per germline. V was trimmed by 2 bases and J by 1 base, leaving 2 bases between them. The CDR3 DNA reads TGTGCCAGCAGTGAAGTTAACTATGGCTACACCTTC. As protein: CASSEVNYGYTF.

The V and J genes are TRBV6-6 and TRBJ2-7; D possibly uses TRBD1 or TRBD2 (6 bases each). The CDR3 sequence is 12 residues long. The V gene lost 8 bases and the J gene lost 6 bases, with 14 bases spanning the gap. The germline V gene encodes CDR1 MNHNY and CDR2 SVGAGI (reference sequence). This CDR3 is CASLTRGAEQYF. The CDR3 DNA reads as TGTGCCAGCCTTACTAGGGGGGCCGAGCAGTACTTC.

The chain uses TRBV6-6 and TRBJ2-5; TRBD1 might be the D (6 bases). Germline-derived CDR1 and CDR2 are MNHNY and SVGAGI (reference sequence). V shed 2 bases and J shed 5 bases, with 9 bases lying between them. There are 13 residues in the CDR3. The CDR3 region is CASSYTGLETQYF. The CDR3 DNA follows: TGTGCCAGCAGTTACACAGGGCTGGAGACCCAGTACTTC.

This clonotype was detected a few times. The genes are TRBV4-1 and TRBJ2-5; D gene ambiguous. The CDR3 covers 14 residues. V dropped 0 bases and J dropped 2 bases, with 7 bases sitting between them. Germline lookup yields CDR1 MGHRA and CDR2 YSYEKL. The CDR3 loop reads CASSQDIGQETQYF. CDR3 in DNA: TGCGCCAGCAGCCAAGATATCGGTCAAGAGACCCAGTACTTC.

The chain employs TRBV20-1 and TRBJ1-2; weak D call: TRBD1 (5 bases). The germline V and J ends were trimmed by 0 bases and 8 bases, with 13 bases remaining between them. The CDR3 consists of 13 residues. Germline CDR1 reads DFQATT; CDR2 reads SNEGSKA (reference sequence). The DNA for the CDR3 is TGCAGTGCTAGAGAGGGACTGGGGGAAGGCTACACCTTC. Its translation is CSAREGLGEGYTF.

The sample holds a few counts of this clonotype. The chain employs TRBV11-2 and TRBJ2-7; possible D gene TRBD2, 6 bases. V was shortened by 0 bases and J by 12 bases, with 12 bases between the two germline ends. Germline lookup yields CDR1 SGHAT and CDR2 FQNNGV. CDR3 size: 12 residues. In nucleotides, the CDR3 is TGTGCCAGCAGCTTAGATAGGAGGGCCATGTACTTC. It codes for CASSLDRRAMYF.

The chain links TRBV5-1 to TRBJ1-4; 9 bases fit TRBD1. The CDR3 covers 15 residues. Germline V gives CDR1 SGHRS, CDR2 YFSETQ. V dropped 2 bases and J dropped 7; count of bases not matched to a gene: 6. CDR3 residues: CASSFTGGIGEKLFF. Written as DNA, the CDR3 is TGCGCCAGCAGCTTCACAGGGGGCATTGGTGAAAAACTGTTTTTT.

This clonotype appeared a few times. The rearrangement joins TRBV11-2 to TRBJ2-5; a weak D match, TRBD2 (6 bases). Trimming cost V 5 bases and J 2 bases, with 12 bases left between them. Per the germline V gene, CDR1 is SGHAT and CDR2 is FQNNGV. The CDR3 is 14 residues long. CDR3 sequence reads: CASSPVGGQETQYF. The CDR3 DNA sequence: TGTGCCAGCAGCCCAGTGGGAGGTCAAGAGACCCAGTACTTC. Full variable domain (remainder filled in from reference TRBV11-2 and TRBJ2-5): EAGVAQSPRYKIIEKRQSVAFWCNPISGHATLYWYQQILGQGPKLLIQFQNNGVVDDSQLPKDRFSAERLKGVDSTLKIQPAKLEDSAVYLCASSPVGGQETQYFGPGTRLLVL.

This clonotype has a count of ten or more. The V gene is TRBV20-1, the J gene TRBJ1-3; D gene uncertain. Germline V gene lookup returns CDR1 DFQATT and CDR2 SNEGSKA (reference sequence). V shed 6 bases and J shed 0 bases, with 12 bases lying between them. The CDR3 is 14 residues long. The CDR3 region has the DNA TGCAGTGCGACGGACGGCTACTCTGGAAACACCATATATTTT. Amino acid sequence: CSATDGYSGNTIYF.

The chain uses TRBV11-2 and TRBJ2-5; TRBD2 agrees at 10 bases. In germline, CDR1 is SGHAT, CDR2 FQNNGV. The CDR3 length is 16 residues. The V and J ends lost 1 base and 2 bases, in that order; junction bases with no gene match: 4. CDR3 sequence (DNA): TGTGCCAGCAGCTTAGGGGCAGCGGGGGGGCAAGAGACCCAGTACTTC. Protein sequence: CASSLGAAGGQETQYF.

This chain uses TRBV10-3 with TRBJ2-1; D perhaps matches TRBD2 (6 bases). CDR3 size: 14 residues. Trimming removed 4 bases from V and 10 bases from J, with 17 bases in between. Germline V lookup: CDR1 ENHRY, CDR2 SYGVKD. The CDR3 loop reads CAISGAGTVGEQFF. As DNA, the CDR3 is TGTGCCATCAGTGGGGCCGGGACTGTTGGCGAGCAGTTCTTC.

The CDR3 sequence: CASSLARQTYEQYF. The CDR3 DNA sequence: TGTGCCAGCAGCTTGGCTAGACAGACCTACGAGCAGTACTTC. V gene TRBV7-8 combines with J gene TRBJ2-7, with D perhaps TRBD1 (5 bases). The V gene's germline CDR1 is SGHVS and CDR2 FQNEAQ. This CDR3 contains 14 residues. Trimming cost V 3 bases and J 2 bases, with 11 bases left between them.